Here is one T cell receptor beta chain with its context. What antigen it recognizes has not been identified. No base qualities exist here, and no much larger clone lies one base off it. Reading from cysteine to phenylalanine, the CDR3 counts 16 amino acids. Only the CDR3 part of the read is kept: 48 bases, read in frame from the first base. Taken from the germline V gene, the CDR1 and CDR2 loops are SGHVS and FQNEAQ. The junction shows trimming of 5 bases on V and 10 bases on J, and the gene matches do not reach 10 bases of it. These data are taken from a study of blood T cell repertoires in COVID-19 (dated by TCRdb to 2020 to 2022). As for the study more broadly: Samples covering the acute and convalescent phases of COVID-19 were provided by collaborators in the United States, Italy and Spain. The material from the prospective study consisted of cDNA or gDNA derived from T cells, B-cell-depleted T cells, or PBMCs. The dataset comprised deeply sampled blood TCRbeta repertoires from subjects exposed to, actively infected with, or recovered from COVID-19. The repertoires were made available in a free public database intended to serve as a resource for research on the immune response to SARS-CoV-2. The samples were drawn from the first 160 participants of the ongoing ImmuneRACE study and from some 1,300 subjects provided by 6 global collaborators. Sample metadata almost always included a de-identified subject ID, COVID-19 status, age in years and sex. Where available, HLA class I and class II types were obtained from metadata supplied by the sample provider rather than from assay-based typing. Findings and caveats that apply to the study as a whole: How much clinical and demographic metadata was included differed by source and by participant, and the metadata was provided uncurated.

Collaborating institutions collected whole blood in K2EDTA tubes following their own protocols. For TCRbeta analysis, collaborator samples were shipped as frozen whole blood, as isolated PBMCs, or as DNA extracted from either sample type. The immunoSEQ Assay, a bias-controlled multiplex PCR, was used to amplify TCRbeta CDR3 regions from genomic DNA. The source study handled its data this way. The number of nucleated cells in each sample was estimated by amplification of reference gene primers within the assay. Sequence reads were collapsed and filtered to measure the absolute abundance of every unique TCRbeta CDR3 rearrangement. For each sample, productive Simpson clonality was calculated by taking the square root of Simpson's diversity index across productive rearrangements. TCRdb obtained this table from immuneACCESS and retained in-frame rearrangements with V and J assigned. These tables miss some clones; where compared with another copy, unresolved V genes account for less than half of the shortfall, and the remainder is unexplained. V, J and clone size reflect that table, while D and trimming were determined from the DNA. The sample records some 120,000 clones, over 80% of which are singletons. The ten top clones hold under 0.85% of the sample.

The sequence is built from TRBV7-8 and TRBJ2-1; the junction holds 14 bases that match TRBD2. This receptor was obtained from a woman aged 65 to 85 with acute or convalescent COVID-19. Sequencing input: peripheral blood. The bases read TGTGCCAGCAGCCCCGGGGCGACTAGCGGGAGGGCCGAGCAGTTCTTC. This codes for CASSPGATSGRAEQFF. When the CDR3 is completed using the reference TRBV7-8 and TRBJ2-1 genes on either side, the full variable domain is GAGVSQSPRYKVAKRGQDVALRCDPISGHVSLFWYQQALGQGPEFLTYFQNEAQLDKSGLPSDRFFAERPEGSVSTLKIQRTQQEDSAVYLCASSPGATSGRAEQFFGPGTRLTVL.